Listed below are T cell receptor beta chains from one sample, sequenced in a study of CD8 T cells in ankylosing spondylitis. TCRdb re-called the 5' RACE reads through MiXCR, storing one row per CDR3 protein. The profile shows fewer than 550,000 distinct CDR3 sequences, over 4% of them singletons. The sequenced sample consisted of blood, either unsorted or a sorted T cell fraction (not recorded which). The origin of the receptors is a male donor with ankylosing spondylitis. Each CDR3 is given with its conserved first and last residue. A D gene is named only where the DNA matches it firmly. Not all rows give a size; the values are once, few, many and, for expanded clones, a class.

V gene: TRBV4-1
clone size: many
J gene: TRBJ1-5
D gene: NA
CDR3 protein: CASSRSGIRGNQPQHF
CDR3 DNA: TGCGCCAGCAGCCGTTCAGGGATTCGGGGCAATCAGCCCCAGCATTTT

V gene: TRBV7-8
clone size: many
J gene: TRBJ1-4
D gene: NA
CDR3 protein: CASRSDSSTNEKLFF
CDR3 DNA: TGTGCCAGCAGATCCGACAGCTCAACTAATGAAAAACTGTTTTTT

V gene: TRBV28
clone size: NA
J gene: TRBJ2-7
D gene: TRBD2
CDR3 protein: CASSPLAGVIYEQYF
CDR3 DNA: TGTGCCAGCAGTCCATTAGCGGGAGTTATCTACGAGCAGTACTTC

V gene: TRBV4-2
clone size: many
J gene: TRBJ2-5
D gene: TRBD2
CDR3 protein: CASSQVSGTSGSLTQYF
CDR3 DNA: TGTGCCAGCAGCCAAGTCTCCGGGACTAGCGGGAGTTTGACCCAGTACTTC

V gene: TRBV6-1
clone size: many
J gene: TRBJ2-2
D gene: NA
CDR3 protein: CASRFLGPYTGELFF
CDR3 DNA: TGTGCCAGCAGGTTCTTAGGGCCGTACACCGGGGAGCTGTTTTTT

V gene: TRBV5-1
clone size: many
J gene: TRBJ1-6
D gene: NA
CDR3 protein: CASSLDSINSPLHF
CDR3 DNA: TGCGCCAGCAGCTTGGACAGCATCAATTCACCCCTCCACTTT

V gene: TRBV7-6
clone size: many
J gene: TRBJ1-5
D gene: NA
CDR3 protein: CASSSGLANQPQHF
CDR3 DNA: TGTGCCAGCAGCTCCGGACTGGCAAATCAGCCCCAGCATTTT

V gene: TRBV20-1
clone size: few
J gene: TRBJ1-4
D gene: TRBD1
CDR3 protein: CSLPSGTGDEKLFF
CDR3 DNA: TGCAGTCTTCCTTCCGGGACAGGGGATGAAAAACTGTTTTTT

V gene: TRBV25-1
clone size: many
J gene: TRBJ1-2
D gene: NA
CDR3 protein: CASSDSGYGYTF
CDR3 DNA: TGTGCCAGCAGTGACTCCGGTTATGGCTACACCTTC

V gene: TRBV27
clone size: many
J gene: TRBJ2-3
D gene: TRBD2
CDR3 protein: CASGLAGGLAADTQYF
CDR3 DNA: TGTGCCAGTGGACTAGCGGGGGGCCTGGCGGCAGATACGCAGTATTTT

V gene: TRBV4-3
clone size: NA
J gene: TRBJ2-3
D gene: NA
CDR3 protein: CASSQGDFTDTQYF
CDR3 DNA: TGCGCCAGCAGCCAAGGGGATTTCACAGATACGCAGTATTTT

V gene: TRBV20-1
clone size: once
J gene: TRBJ2-3
D gene: NA
CDR3 protein: CSARDAQSTDTQYF
CDR3 DNA: TGCAGTGCTAGGGACGCTCAAAGCACAGATACGCAGTATTTT

V gene: TRBV20-1
clone size: NA
J gene: TRBJ2-5
D gene: NA
CDR3 protein: CSAKGDSETQYF
CDR3 DNA: TGCAGTGCTAAGGGGGATTCGGAGACCCAGTACTTC

V gene: TRBV12-3/TRBV12-4
clone size: many
J gene: TRBJ1-2
D gene: NA
CDR3 protein: CASSFQFTNYGYTF
CDR3 DNA: TGTGCCAGCAGTTTCCAGTTCACGAACTATGGCTACACCTTC

V gene: TRBV20-1
clone size: many
J gene: TRBJ1-1
D gene: TRBD1
CDR3 protein: CSVKGQPNTEAFF
CDR3 DNA: TGCAGTGTTAAGGGACAGCCGAACACTGAAGCTTTCTTT

V gene: TRBV4-1
clone size: many
J gene: TRBJ2-5
D gene: NA
CDR3 protein: CASSQDLDPKETQYF
CDR3 DNA: TGCGCCAGCAGCCAAGATCTCGATCCTAAAGAGACCCAGTACTTC

V gene: TRBV20-1
clone size: many
J gene: TRBJ1-1
D gene: TRBD1
CDR3 protein: CSAGEGQGASNTEAFF
CDR3 DNA: TGCAGTGCTGGGGAGGGACAGGGGGCCTCGAACACTGAAGCTTTCTTT

V gene: TRBV9
clone size: many
J gene: TRBJ2-7
D gene: NA
CDR3 protein: CASSVAKGYEQYF
CDR3 DNA: TGTGCCAGCAGCGTAGCTAAGGGCTACGAGCAGTACTTC

V gene: TRBV30
clone size: NA
J gene: TRBJ1-1
D gene: NA
CDR3 protein: CAWSMGRRTEAFF
CDR3 DNA: TGTGCCTGGAGTATGGGCAGAAGAACTGAAGCTTTCTTT

V gene: TRBV7-2
clone size: many
J gene: TRBJ2-2
D gene: NA
CDR3 protein: CASSLTANTGELFF
CDR3 DNA: TGTGCCAGCAGCTTAACGGCGAACACCGGGGAGCTGTTTTTT

V gene: TRBV20-1
clone size: many
J gene: TRBJ1-2
D gene: NA
CDR3 protein: CSARIVFQDYGYTF
CDR3 DNA: TGCAGTGCTAGAATAGTCTTTCAGGACTATGGCTACACCTTC

V gene: TRBV6-2/TRBV6-3
clone size: NA
J gene: TRBJ2-1
D gene: NA
CDR3 protein: CASSYRRDHNEQFF
CDR3 DNA: TGTGCCAGCAGTTACCGACGGGACCACAATGAGCAGTTCTTC

V gene: TRBV27
clone size: many
J gene: TRBJ1-2
D gene: NA
CDR3 protein: CASSPSPGGIYGYTF
CDR3 DNA: TGTGCCAGCAGTCCCTCGCCGGGCGGTATCTATGGCTACACCTTC